This TCR beta chain was sequenced during a study of blood T cells in healthy people across ages. Then a second PCR, running about 7 to 11 cycles, was carried out with a sample-barcoded 5' primer and a J-beta primer mix. TCRdb redid the calling of the 5' RACE reads with MiXCR, one entry per CDR3 protein. This table has more than 800,000 distinct CDR3 sequences, 45% appearing once. The V and J ends lost 3 bases and 6 bases respectively, with 11 bases between them. Per the germline V gene, CDR1 is SQVTM and CDR2 is ANQGSEA. The length of the CDR3 is 12 residues. This clonotype was recorded at least ten times.

Input material: blood. The sequence was collected from a woman aged 60-70 years in good health. The chain carries TRBV29-1 and TRBJ1-2; unclear D gene. The CDR3 DNA reads TGCAGCGTTGATTACGGAGAGGATGGCTACACCTTC. Amino acids: CSVDYGEDGYTF.